Following are 13 T cell receptor beta chains from one sample sequenced in a study of blood T cells in healthy people across ages. Through a sample-barcoded 5' primer and a J-beta primer mix, a second PCR was run for roughly 6 to 11 cycles. MiXCR, run by TCRdb on the 5' RACE reads, gives a single entry per CDR3 protein. The data show about 1.4 million distinct CDR3 sequences, 59% seen once. Sequenced input: blood. The receptors come from a man between 18 and 29 years old in good health.

This chain uses TRBV28 with TRBJ2-3; TRBD2 aligns across 11 bases. Germline-derived CDR1 and CDR2 are MDHEN and SYDVKM. Trimming removed 5 bases from V and 2 bases from J; junction bases left unmatched: 3. The CDR3 sequence is 15 residues long. CDR3 coding DNA: TGTGCCAGCAGTAAGACTAGCGGGATCACAGATACGCAGTATTTT. It encodes CASSKTSGITDTQYF.

The V and J genes are TRBV29-1 and TRBJ2-7; D is possibly TRBD2 (6 bases). V lost 3 bases and J lost 0, with 18 bases in between. Germline values: CDR1 SQVTM, CDR2 ANQGSEA. There are 16 residues in the CDR3. The CDR3 protein is CSVDVGGSGPSYEQYF. DNA for the CDR3: TGCAGCGTTGACGTGGGAGGCAGCGGCCCCTCCTACGAGCAGTACTTC.

This chain joins TRBV4-2 and TRBJ2-1; 14 positions agree with TRBD2. Trimming removed 5 bases from V and 2 bases from J; junction bases left unmatched: 17. The CDR3 totals 21 residues. Germline V CDR1 and CDR2: LGHNA, YNFKEQ. CDR3: CASSARLAGGRDRGPYNEQFF. The CDR3, as DNA: TGTGCCAGCAGCGCCCGACTAGCGGGGGGGCGGGACAGGGGACCCTACAATGAGCAGTTCTTC.

CDR3 DNA: TGCAGTGCTAGAACGACAGGGGGCCTTGTTCATGAGCAGTTCTTC. Translating it yields CSARTTGGLVHEQFF. The rearrangement uses TRBV20-1 and TRBJ2-1, with TRBD1 identical over 10 bases. V shed 2 bases and J 8 bases; nucleotides not matched to a gene: 9. This CDR3 has 15 amino acids. Germline CDR1 reads DFQATT; CDR2 reads SNEGSKA (reference sequence).

This clonotype was picked up one time. The rearrangement uses TRBV10-3 and TRBJ2-5; D may be TRBD1 (5 bases). Looked up from germline, CDR1 is ENHRY and CDR2 is SYGVKD. The V gene lost 3 bases and the J gene lost 5 bases, with 10 bases spanning the gap. This CDR3 spans 13 amino acids. CDR3 nucleotides: TGTGCCATCAGTGATGAACACAGGGAGACCCAGTACTTC. Translated: CAISDEHRETQYF.

In its sample, this clonotype was seen a few times. CDR3 residues: CASRLAGAYYNEQFF. DNA of the CDR3: TGTGCCAGCAGACTAGCGGGAGCCTACTACAATGAGCAGTTCTTC. The genes are TRBV6-2 or TRBV6-3 and TRBJ2-1; 11 nucleotides align to TRBD2. The trim removed 6 bases at V and 3 bases at J, leaving 4 bases unmatched. This CDR3 region has 15 residues. The V gene's germline CDR1 is MNHEY and CDR2 SVGEGT.

J is TRBJ1-1 and V is TRBV20-1; 11 bases match TRBD1. The germline V gene encodes CDR1 DFQATT and CDR2 SNEGSKA (reference sequence). CDR3 length: 12 amino acids. CDR3 region: CRGQGGNTEAFF. The CDR3 nucleotides read TGCAGGGGACAGGGGGGGAACACTGAAGCTTTCTTT.

This clonotype was counted many times. The rearrangement uses TRBV27 and TRBJ2-7; maybe TRBD2 (5 bases). V lost 8 bases, J lost 2 bases, and 13 bases lay in between. CDR3 length: 13 residues. Germline CDR1 is MNHEY and CDR2 is SMNVEV (reference sequence). This CDR3 reads CASGIDGAYEQYF. CDR3 bases: TGTGCCAGCGGAATAGACGGGGCCTACGAGCAGTACTTC.

The V and J genes are TRBV3-1 and TRBJ2-6; the match to TRBD2 covers 12 bases. This CDR3 has 19 residues. The germline CDR1 and CDR2 sequences are LGHDT and YNNKEL (reference sequence). V shed 0 bases and J 0 bases; nucleotides not matched to a gene: 3. The CDR3 coding sequence is TGTGCCAGCAGCCAAGAGGGGACTAGCGGGTCCTCTGGGGCCAACGTCCTGACTTTC. This translates into CASSQEGTSGSSGANVLTF.

The genes are TRBV7-2 and TRBJ2-1; D is unresolved. Germline lookup yields CDR1 SGHTA and CDR2 FQGNSA. The V gene lost 4 bases and the J gene lost 15 bases, with 28 bases spanning the gap. The CDR3 covers 16 residues. This chain's CDR3 is CASSSSLGFGVATRFF. CDR3 nucleotides: TGTGCCAGCAGCTCCTCTCTGGGATTTGGCGTTGCCACCCGGTTCTTC.

The chain recombines TRBV6-5 with TRBJ2-4; a weak D match, TRBD2 (6 bases). Deletions cut 2 bases from V and 4 bases from J, with 12 bases between. CDR1 MNHEY and CDR2 SVGAGI come from the germline V gene. CDR3 length equals 15 residues. CDR3 region: CASSYSGGGKNIQYF. In DNA, the CDR3 is TGTGCCAGCAGTTACAGTGGAGGAGGGAAAAACATTCAGTACTTC.

This clonotype was counted a few times. This rearrangement joins TRBV20-1 to TRBJ2-7; D may be TRBD1 or TRBD2 (5 bases each). The ends were cut back, 3 bases at V and 4 bases at J, with 16 bases in the middle. In germline, CDR1 is DFQATT, CDR2 SNEGSKA (reference sequence). The CDR3 runs to 14 residues. The chain's CDR3 is CSARAEGRLYEQYF. The CDR3 DNA reads as TGCAGTGCTAGGGCTGAGGGACGGCTTTACGAGCAGTACTTC.

This sequence joins TRBV27 and TRBJ2-6; D not resolved. The CDR3 loop spans 14 amino acids. Germline values: CDR1 MNHEY, CDR2 SMNVEV (reference sequence). V was cut by 5 bases and J by 2 bases, with 7 bases left in between. CDR3 loop: CASSVWTGANVLTF. CDR3 DNA: TGTGCCAGCAGTGTATGGACTGGGGCCAACGTCCTGACTTTC.